Each of the 3 T cell receptor beta chains below was sequenced from the same sample in a study of cytomegalovirus exposure and HLA in healthy donors (dated by TCRdb to between 2016 and 2019). The method behind the library was the immunoSEQ multiplex PCR assay. A mixture of 60 forward primers for TCR Vbeta segments and 13 reverse primers for TCR Jbeta segments was used in the multiplex PCR. TCRdb took over this immuneACCESS table, retaining in-frame rearrangements with V and J assigned. Such tables are incomplete; in checked studies, under half of the missing clones stem from an unresolved V gene, and the remainder is unexplained. The sample table records 150,000 to 200,000 clones; 75% to 80% of these occur just once. The ten largest account for approximately 5.4% of the sample. The source material was PBMCs. The source of these receptors is a woman aged 25-40 years in good health and CMV-seropositive.

This rearrangement joins TRBV12-5 to TRBJ2-3; D is perhaps TRBD2 (6 bases). Germline V gives CDR1 LGHNT, CDR2 FRNRAP. V was trimmed by 8 bases and J by 0 bases, leaving 15 bases between them. The CDR3 is made up of 15 amino acids. The CDR3 loop is CASRETGSSTDTQYF. In nucleotides, the CDR3 is TGTGCTAGTCGGGAGACGGGCTCTAGCACAGATACGCAGTATTTT.

The table lists this clone with a count of one. The chain links TRBV19 to TRBJ2-2, with 7 bases aligning to TRBD1. V lost 8 bases, J lost 0 bases, and 6 bases stayed unmatched. The CDR3 contains 15 residues. Germline V CDR1 and CDR2: LNHDA, SQIVND (reference sequence). CDR3 region: CASFTGTANTGELFF. The CDR3 DNA reads as TGTGCCAGTTTCACCGGGACAGCGAACACCGGGGAGCTGTTTTTT.

The rearrangement links TRBV27 to TRBJ2-1, with TRBD2 identical over 10 bases. The CDR3 is 15 residues long. The germline gives CDR1 MNHEY, CDR2 SMNVEV (reference sequence). The junction had 1 base not matched to a gene; V was cut back by 2 bases and J by 3 bases. CDR3 nucleotide sequence: TGTGCCAGCAGTTTAATAGCGGGGGGCTACAATGAGCAGTTCTTC. It yields the protein CASSLIAGGYNEQFF.